This T cell receptor (beta chain) came from a study of beta chain features in type 1 diabetes (dated by TCRdb to between 2017 and 2018). Regarding the research as a whole: Mean age, gender distribution, total cell number and subset yield were not different between patients and healthy donors. Across all samples, about 110 million sorted cells were examined, and cell number per subset correlated strongly with RNA yield. The study compared TCRB repertoires of sorted circulating CD4+ T cell subsets between recently diagnosed type 1 diabetes patients and matched healthy donors. Regulatory and stem cell-like memory subsets were obtained from only 8 patients and roughly eight healthy donors, while naive and central memory subsets were obtained from all 30 or so donors. Study-level results and caveats: Because cDNA was sequenced instead of genomic DNA, activated cells with high expression could be over-represented, although the groups did not differ in activation or CD3 levels. Naive, central memory and regulatory TCRB repertoires appeared to be more similar among patients than among healthy donors. PCR might favor shorter templates, but patient and control samples were amplified and corrected together, so any skew would affect both groups equally. Patients with type 1 diabetes made fewer insertions and deleted more nucleotides at VDJ recombination sites, implying thymic rearrangement abnormalities. Only small numbers of individuals were included in the HLA sub-analyses, which left unresolved whether HLA type had any influence on TCRB rearrangement. A moderate but significant shortening of TCRB CDR3 length was observed in type 1 diabetes patients in all four CD4+ subsets.

The CDR3 has 13 amino acids, counting the end cysteine and phenylalanine. Only CDR3 DNA is held: 39 bases, read in frame from base 1. V is clipped by 1 base and J by 2 bases, and the sequence between their germline boundaries is 3 bases long. According to the germline V gene, CDR1 reads SGHDN and CDR2 reads FVKESK. A remark on this clone: The antigen this receptor binds is unknown. No base qualities exist here, and no much larger clone lies one base off it.

From each donor, a single peripheral blood sample of around 120 mL on average was drawn into heparinised tubes. Using a panel that included CD45RO, CCR7, CD25, CD127, CD95 and CD27, naive, central memory, regulatory and stem cell-like memory CD4+ T cells were sorted on a BD FACSAria II. Purity was above 95% for every sorted population. PBMCs were isolated right away by Lymphoprep density gradient centrifugation and were stained directly, without culture. So that batch effects would be minimized, each experiment stained and sorted samples in pairs, pairing one healthy donor with one patient. The High Capacity cDNA Reverse Transcription Kit was used to reverse transcribe all of the isolated RNA, meaning that expressed TCRB transcripts were what got sequenced. Deep immunoSEQ sequencing was performed on naive, central memory and regulatory T cell samples, with an average of roughly 3.3 million total reads per sample. Sorted cells were lysed in RLT buffer, and RNA was extracted using DNase-treated RNeasy Micro or Mini kits according to cell number. To prevent cross-contamination, each cell subset was processed individually, whereas patient and healthy donor samples were processed jointly. Using the immunoSEQ multiplex PCR, TCRB sequences were amplified from cDNA into 87-bp fragments spanning the CDR3 region. Amplicons were sequenced on the Illumina HiSeq platform. As for the authors' bioinformatics: PCR bias was corrected computationally using synthetic template baselines, and reads within Hamming distance 2 were collapsed, with unmergeable singletons discarded. By aligning reads against IMGT, V, D and J genes, CDR3 length, and insertions or deletions at six rearrangement sites were assigned. Clonotype counts were normalized to sorted cell number within each subset before computing true diversity and Gini coefficients with the tcR R package. The overlap coefficient, calculated on TCRB nucleotide sequences, was used to quantify repertoire sharing. Sourced from immuneACCESS, this table was stored by TCRdb with only in-frame sequences that have V and J called. A share of the clones is absent; for the studies checked, an unresolved V gene accounts for under half, and the remainder has no known explanation. The V and J calls and the clone size are those of that table, but D and trimming were determined from the DNA. The sample data list 130,000 or so clones, and roughly 9.7% of these were observed just once. 0.65% of the sample rests with the top ten.

The chain uses TRBV14 and TRBJ1-3; confidence is insufficient to name the D gene. Material: central memory CD4+ T cells from blood. This TCR derives from a woman aged 40-49 years in good health. CDR3 region: CASSQAAGNTIYF. Here is the DNA: TGTGCCAGCAGCCAAGCGGCTGGAAACACCATATATTTT.